The 7 T cell receptor beta chains in this list originate from one sample, sequenced in a study of shared clonotypes between healthy human individuals. Sequencing was performed with immunoSEQ multiplex PCR; in TCRdb, only in-frame clones are kept and a portion is missing. Of 1 million to 1.3 million clones listed, approximately 78% are singletons. Sequencing was carried out using memory CD4+ T cells from PBMCs. Subset: CD45RA-negative fraction. These receptors were collected from a man aged 18 to 29 in good health. Some clones in this sample may be carry-over from other donors' samples.

This chain connects TRBV6-6 to TRBJ2-7; perhaps TRBD1 as D (6 bases). V was pared by 2 bases and J by 4 bases, with 9 bases between. This CDR3 is 13 amino acids long. Germline-derived CDR1 and CDR2 are MNHNY and SVGAGI (reference sequence). CDR3 sequence (DNA): TGTGCCAGCAGTTACACACAGGGTTACGAGCAGTACTTC. Amino acid sequence: CASSYTQGYEQYF.

The chain is built from TRBV13 and TRBJ1-1; 8 nucleotides match TRBD1. CDR3 length: 19 amino acids. The germline gives CDR1 PRHDT, CDR2 FYEKMQ (reference sequence). J was trimmed by 1 base and V by 2 bases; bases with no gene match: 15. CDR3 sequence reads: CASSLRRTGTGLGNTEAFF. CDR3 DNA sequence: TGTGCCAGCAGCTTAAGGAGGACCGGGACAGGACTGGGGAACACTGAAGCTTTCTTT.

This clone was detected only once. J is TRBJ1-3 and V is TRBV28, with a weak D call TRBD1 (6 bases). Germline values: CDR1 MDHEN, CDR2 SYDVKM. Deletions cut 5 bases from V and 0 bases from J, with 11 bases between. The CDR3 sequence is 15 residues long. The CDR3 DNA sequence: TGTGCCAGCAGTACTATACAGGGCTCTGGAAACACCATATATTTT. It translates to CASSTIQGSGNTIYF.

The chain couples TRBV18 to TRBJ2-1; D gene unclear. Germline CDR1 is KGHSH and CDR2 is LQKENI. Trimming removed 3 bases at V and 6 bases at J, with 9 bases between. This CDR3 comprises 13 residues. The CDR3 DNA is TGTGCCAGCTCACCGCAGACGGCCAATGAGCAGTTCTTC. Its protein product is CASSPQTANEQFF. Supplemented by reference TRBV18 and TRBJ2-1, the full variable domain reads NAGVMQNPRHLVRRRGQEARLRCSPMKGHSHVYWYRQLPEEGLKFMVYLQKENIIDESGMPKERFSAEFPKEGPSILRIQQVVRGDSAAYFCASSPQTANEQFFGPGTRLTVL.

As to this clone: Other DNA sequences in this specimen translate into the identical CDR3. The chain is built from TRBV6-5 and TRBJ2-7; D is perhaps TRBD2 (6 bases). The germline CDR1 and CDR2 sequences are MNHEY and SVGAGI. This CDR3 is 11 amino acids long. V dropped 7 bases and J dropped 4 bases, with 8 bases sitting between them. The CDR3 reads CASKRGYEQYF. DNA of the CDR3: TGTGCCAGCAAACGGGGGTACGAGCAGTACTTC.

The V and J genes are TRBV4-2 and TRBJ2-1; weak D call: TRBD2 (6 bases). Looked up from germline, CDR1 is LGHNA and CDR2 is YNFKEQ. The CDR3 runs to 17 residues. V was clipped by 0 bases and J by 3 bases, with 15 bases between them. CDR3 residues: CASSQDYGGTRYNEQFF. In nucleotides, the CDR3 is TGTGCCAGCAGCCAAGATTATGGCGGGACCCGCTACAATGAGCAGTTCTTC.

This clone was seen once. V is TRBV5-1 and J is TRBJ2-1; 7 bases fit TRBD2. J lost 3 bases, V lost 0 bases, and 6 bases had no gene match. Germline V gene lookup returns CDR1 SGHRS and CDR2 YFSETQ. The CDR3 is 16 residues long. The CDR3 here is CASSLESQRGYNEQFF. The CDR3 bases are TGCGCCAGCAGCTTGGAAAGCCAGCGGGGCTACAATGAGCAGTTCTTC.